This TCR beta chain was found in a study of CD8 T cells in Susac syndrome (dated by TCRdb to the late 2010s). Some background on the complete study: Whether CD8+ T cell activation and differentiation in Susac syndrome was antigen driven was tested using repertoire sequencing. The study compared CD8+ T cell repertoire clonality among about a dozen healthy donors, approximately 14 Susac syndrome patients and about 16 multiple sclerosis patients.

On the study overall, not on this receptor specifically: The TCR sequencing and HLA analysis was acknowledged to have included a relatively small number of individuals.

According to the germline V gene, CDR1 reads KGHDR and CDR2 reads SFDVKD. The CDR3 sequence holds 10 residues, the cysteine and valine included. Just the 30-base CDR3 DNA is kept, in frame starting at base 1. V is pared back by 8 bases and J by 2 bases, with 3 bases lying between the germline termini. Peripheral blood CD8+ and CD4+ T cells from healthy donors, Susac syndrome patients and multiple sclerosis patients were profiled by high-throughput TCR beta sequencing. Healthy donors were age- and sex-matched controls. Bulk CD8+ and CD4+ T cells were purified by magnetic negative isolation, whereas CD8+ TEMRA cells were enriched by FACS. Blood was drawn into EDTA tubes, processed within 24 hours, and PBMCs were isolated by density gradient centrifugation. PBMCs intended for TCR sequencing were frozen in liquid nitrogen and were later thawed in a 37 degrees C water bath. The sorted or isolated CD4+, CD8+ and CD8+ TEMRA cells had a purity of 90% or higher.

Comments on this clonotype: No antigen is known for it. Base quality data are lacking; no much larger clone is found one base away.

RNA was extracted using the RNeasy kit, and roughly 0.45 to 1 ug of the RNA was reverse transcribed with random hexamers. TCR beta CDR3 regions were amplified with the immunoSEQ multiplex PCR assay covering 54 Vbeta and 13 Jbeta segments. PCR amplification bias was corrected using a synthetic template baseline for primer optimization and computational correction. From the authors' description of their analysis: Only productive sequences were kept, with reads annotated to V, D and J genes according to IMGT and analyzed in immunoSEQ Analyzer. Clonality was calculated as one minus the Shannon entropy normalized by log2 of the number of productive unique sequences. For each patient and control, public and private clones were evaluated within the 100 most prevalent clones. Clones were defined as Susac-specific if absent from the healthy and MS cohorts, from over a thousand published viral clones and from other ImmuneACCESS disease sequences. TCRdb trimmed public reads at Q25 via fastp, called clones via MiXCR and kept in-frame beta chains. Under each unique CDR3 protein, matching rows form one entry showing the most common genes and DNA. The V and J calls follow TCRdb's processing rather than the paper's. This sample holds over 15,000 distinct CDR3 sequences; approximately 95% were observed only once. The leading ten clones occupy more than 0.2% of the sample.

Sequencing was carried out using CD8+ T cells from PBMCs. The sequence derives from a human donor in good health. The V and J genes are TRBV24-1 and TRBJ2-7; confidence is insufficient to name the D gene. Here is the DNA: TGTGCCACCATTCCCTACGAGCAGTACGTC. Its translation reads: CATIPYEQYV.